This T cell receptor (beta chain) was retrieved from a study of T cells after yellow fever vaccination. Study observations and caveats: In post-booster samples, most primary-vaccination clones reappeared (approximately 96% CD4, roughly 89% CD8).

CDR1 MNHEY and CDR2 SVGAGI come from the germline V gene. CDR3 length: 13 amino acids. The ends were cut back, 4 bases at V and 3 bases at J, with 9 bases in the middle. Details on this clonotype: Its antigen is not identified.

A single record per CDR3 protein comes from TCRdb applying MiXCR to the 5' RACE reads. The sample carries some 560,000 distinct CDR3 sequences, about 17% recorded once. This specimen was PBMCs, taken more than 4 days after the first yellow fever vaccination. This chain joins TRBV6-5 and TRBJ1-1, with a weak D call TRBD1 (5 bases). The sequence was collected from a man aged 18 to 30 who received the YFV17D yellow fever vaccine. CDR3 loop: CASSFREDTEAFF. Here the CDR3 DNA reads TGTGCCAGCAGTTTCAGGGAAGACACTGAAGCTTTCTTT.